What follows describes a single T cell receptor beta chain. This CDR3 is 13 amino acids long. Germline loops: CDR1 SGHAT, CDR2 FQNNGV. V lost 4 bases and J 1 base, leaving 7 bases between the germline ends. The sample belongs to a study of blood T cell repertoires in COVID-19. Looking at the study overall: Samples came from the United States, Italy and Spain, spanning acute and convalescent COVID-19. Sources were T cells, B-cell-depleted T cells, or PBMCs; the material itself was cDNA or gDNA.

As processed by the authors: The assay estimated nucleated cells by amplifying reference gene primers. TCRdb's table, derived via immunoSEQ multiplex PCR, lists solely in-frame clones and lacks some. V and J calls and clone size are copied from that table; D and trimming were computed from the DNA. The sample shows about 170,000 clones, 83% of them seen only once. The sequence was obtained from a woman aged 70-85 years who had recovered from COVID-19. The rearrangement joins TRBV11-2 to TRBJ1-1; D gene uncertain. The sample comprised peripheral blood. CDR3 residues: CASSSYRNTEAFF. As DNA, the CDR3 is TGTGCCAGCAGCTCCTACCGGAACACTGAAGCTTTCTTT.